These 8 T cell receptor beta chains share one sample of origin, sequenced in a study of shared clonotypes between healthy human individuals. TCRdb keeps only in-frame clones here, not all; method: immunoSEQ multiplex PCR. The table shows 2 million or so clones, with 95% occurring only once. The sequencing input was naive CD4+ T cells sorted from blood. Subset given: CD45RA+ positively selected. The receptors derive from a man between 18 and 29 years old in good health.

The rearrangement links TRBV6-6 to TRBJ2-2; 9 bases fit TRBD1. The CDR3 has 16 amino acids. CDR1 is MNHNY and CDR2 is SVGAGI in the germline V gene (reference sequence). V shed 6 bases and J 3 bases; nucleotides not matched to a gene: 8. In DNA, the CDR3 is TGTGCCAGCAGCCCCGGACAGGGGATAGACACCGGGGAGCTGTTTTTT. This encodes CASSPGQGIDTGELFF.

This chain links TRBV28 with TRBJ2-5; D tentatively reads TRBD1 or TRBD2 (5 bases each). The CDR3 has 11 residues. The V gene lost 8 bases and the J gene lost 6 bases, with 10 bases spanning the gap. The germline gives CDR1 MDHEN, CDR2 SYDVKM. The CDR3 nucleotides read TGTGCCAGCGAGGGGCGGCAGACCCAGTACTTC. This sequence encodes CASEGRQTQYF.

This clone was seen a single time. The CDR3 is CASSLGWEAPYEQYF. CDR3 bases: TGTGCCAGCAGCTTAGGGTGGGAGGCCCCCTACGAGCAGTACTTC. The genes are TRBV7-6 and TRBJ2-7, with TRBD2 as a possible D gene (6 bases). Trimming took 1 base from V and 2 from J, leaving 12 bases between them. This CDR3 has 15 amino acids. Germline-derived CDR1 and CDR2 are SGHVS and FNYEAQ.

The J gene is TRBJ2-7, the V gene TRBV5-1, with 7 bases fitting TRBD1. The CDR3 contains 15 residues. Looked up from germline, CDR1 is SGHRS and CDR2 is YFSETQ. With V trimmed by 4 bases and J by 2 bases, 9 bases remained unmatched. The CDR3 region is CASSGGATGTYEQYF. The CDR3 bases are TGCGCCAGCAGCGGGGGAGCGACAGGGACCTACGAGCAGTACTTC.

The CDR3 loop is CASSLSTSENTGELFF. The CDR3 DNA is TGCGCCAGCAGCTTGTCGACTAGCGAAAACACCGGGGAGCTGTTTTTT. The chain has TRBV5-1 and TRBJ2-2, with 8 bases aligning to TRBD2. The CDR3 totals 16 residues. V lost 1 base and J lost 2; bases outside the gene matches: 4. Germline V gene lookup returns CDR1 SGHRS and CDR2 YFSETQ.

This clone appeared once. V gene TRBV6-1 combines with J gene TRBJ2-6; D unclear. Trimming took 7 bases from V and 0 from J, leaving 10 bases between them. The germline CDR1 and CDR2 sequences are MNHNS and SASEGT. The CDR3 totals 15 residues. This CDR3 is CASNQDTSGANVLTF. In DNA form, the CDR3 reads TGTGCCAGCAATCAGGATACCTCTGGGGCCAACGTCCTGACTTTC.

The rearrangement joins TRBV11-2 to TRBJ2-1; 9 bases are a match to TRBD2. The germline V gene has CDR1 SGHAT and CDR2 FQNNGV. V shed 5 bases, J shed 6 bases, and the junction held 8 bases outside the gene matches. The CDR3 is 15 amino acids. The CDR3 protein is CASSAGRAGGNEQFF. The CDR3 DNA follows: TGTGCCAGCAGCGCCGGGAGAGCGGGGGGCAATGAGCAGTTCTTC.

V and J are TRBV10-1 and TRBJ1-3; D is unresolved. Trimming left V 2 bases short and J 3 bases short, with 2 bases between. This CDR3 region has 12 residues. Germline values: CDR1 WNHNN, CDR2 SYGVQD (reference sequence). CDR3 coding DNA: TGCGCCAGCAGTGAGGATGGAAACACCATATATTTT. Translation gives CASSEDGNTIYF.